Shown below are 15 T cell receptor beta chains from a single sample sequenced in a study of CD8 T cells in Susac syndrome. Random-hexamer reverse transcription was applied to about 0.45 to 1 ug RNA. TCRdb processed the immunoSEQ multiplex PCR reads anew with MiXCR; each CDR3 protein has one entry. The table lists some 180,000 distinct CDR3 sequences, about 93% of them singletons. Sequencing was performed on CD4+ T cells from PBMCs. These receptors originate from a human donor in good health.

The rearrangement uses TRBV7-6 and TRBJ2-7, with 10 bases fitting TRBD1. The CDR3 is made up of 14 amino acids. Trimming at V came to 3 bases and at J to 4 bases, leaving 3 bases not matched to a gene. The germline V gene encodes CDR1 SGHVS and CDR2 FNYEAQ. CDR3 DNA sequence: TGTGCCAGCAGCTTTCGGGACAGGGGTTACGAGCAGTACTTC. Residues: CASSFRDRGYEQYF.

The chain links TRBV6-5 to TRBJ1-6; D is uncertain. The CDR3 extends over 12 amino acids. V lost 6 bases to trimming and J lost 8 bases, with 8 bases between them. Germline-derived CDR1 and CDR2 are MNHEY and SVGAGI. Written as DNA, the CDR3 is TGTGCCAGCAGCCTGTGGGATTCACCCCTCCACTTT. Its translation is CASSLWDSPLHF.

The chain joins TRBV5-6 to TRBJ1-2, with a tentative D call TRBD1 (6 bases). V was cut by 4 bases and J by 6 bases, with 13 bases left in between. The CDR3 runs to 13 residues. The V gene's germline CDR1 is SGHDT and CDR2 YYEEEE. The DNA of the CDR3 is TGTGCCAGCAGCCCGGACAGCACCCATGGCTACACCTTC. As protein: CASSPDSTHGYTF.

The CDR3 bases are TGTGCCAGCAGTTCGTCGACAGTCTCTGGAAACACCATATATTTT. Translation gives CASSSSTVSGNTIYF. This chain links TRBV28 with TRBJ1-3, with D possibly being TRBD1 (5 bases). CDR1 and CDR2 from the germline V gene are MDHEN and SYDVKM. The CDR3 has 15 amino acids. V lost 4 bases, J lost 0 bases, and 10 bases lay in between.

The chain uses TRBV7-2 and TRBJ2-1, with 9 bases matching TRBD2. CDR1 is SGHTA and CDR2 is FQGNSA in the germline V gene. This CDR3 comprises 15 residues. Germline trimming cut 8 bases from V and 7 bases from J; bases unmatched to any gene: 12. The CDR3 sequence: CASYPQRRGGNEQFF. The DNA of the CDR3 is TGTGCCAGCTACCCCCAGAGGCGGGGGGGTAATGAGCAGTTCTTC.

V is TRBV5-6 and J is TRBJ2-3; D unclear. The CDR3 is made up of 15 amino acids. CDR1 is SGHDT and CDR2 is YYEEEE in the germline V gene. V was clipped by 4 bases and J by 2 bases, with 14 bases between them. The CDR3 coding sequence is TGTGCCAGCAGCCTCGGGCCTCTATCCACAGATACGCAGTATTTT. It is translated as CASSLGPLSTDTQYF.

This chain joins TRBV30 and TRBJ2-5; perhaps TRBD2 as D (5 bases). Between the trimmed V and J ends, which lost 0 bases and 9 bases, there was a span of 11 bases. The CDR3 totals 12 residues. The germline gives CDR1 GTSNPN, CDR2 SVGIG (reference sequence). The CDR3 region is CAWSVRERAQYF. The CDR3 nucleotides are TGTGCCTGGAGTGTACGGGAAAGGGCCCAGTACTTC.

The genes are TRBV7-8 and TRBJ1-1; maybe TRBD1 (5 bases). The CDR3 has 13 amino acids. Germline CDR1 and CDR2: SGHVS and FQNEAQ. V dropped 5 bases and J dropped 4 bases, with 11 bases sitting between them. This chain's CDR3 is CASSPRDLTEAFF. CDR3 bases: TGTGCCAGCAGCCCCAGGGACCTCACTGAAGCTTTCTTT.

The rearrangement uses TRBV6-2 or TRBV6-3 and TRBJ1-1; 10 bases map to TRBD1. J gave up 5 bases and V 6 bases, and 3 bases lay outside the gene matches. CDR1 and CDR2 (germline): MNHEY, SVGEGT. This CDR3 comprises 13 residues. The CDR3 protein is CASRTGGRTEAFF. The DNA for the CDR3 is TGTGCCAGCAGGACAGGGGGCCGTACTGAAGCTTTCTTT.

The chain carries TRBV28 and TRBJ1-1; no clear D. Trimming left V 3 bases short and J 8 bases short, with 13 bases between. Germline V gene data show CDR1 as MDHEN and CDR2 as SYDVKM. CDR3 length equals 13 residues. Here the CDR3 DNA reads TGTGCCAGCAGTTTCGTCGGGCAGTTCGAAGCTTTCTTT. Encoded protein: CASSFVGQFEAFF.

This clonotype came up once. The chain couples TRBV7-9 to TRBJ1-2; no clear D. From germline, CDR1 is SEHNR and CDR2 FQNEAQ (reference sequence). Trimming removed 1 base from V and 8 bases from J, with 14 bases in between. The length of the CDR3 is 14 residues. The CDR3 loop reads CASSLDRPPEGYTF. CDR3 coding DNA: TGTGCCAGCAGCTTAGACAGACCTCCGGAAGGCTACACCTTC. Full variable domain (missing parts from reference TRBV7-9 and TRBJ1-2): DTGVSQNPRHKITKRGQNVTFRCDPISEHNRLYWYRQTLGQGPEFLTYFQNEAQLEKSRLLSDRFSAERPKGSFSTLEIQRTEQGDSAMYLCASSLDRPPEGYTFGSGTRLTVV.

This chain links TRBV5-1 with TRBJ1-1, with a tentative D call TRBD1 (5 bases). This CDR3 is 14 amino acids long. Germline-derived CDR1 and CDR2 are SGHRS and YFSETQ. V was shortened by 0 bases and J by 6 bases, with 12 bases between the two germline ends. The CDR3 reads CASSLVTVGSEAFF. CDR3 nucleotide sequence: TGCGCCAGCAGCTTGGTGACAGTGGGGTCTGAAGCTTTCTTT.

This chain's CDR3 is CASTPGQGTDTQYF. The CDR3, as DNA: TGTGCCAGCACCCCGGGACAGGGAACAGATACGCAGTATTTT. The V and J genes are TRBV6-6 and TRBJ2-3, with 9 bases fitting TRBD1. The CDR3 extends over 14 amino acids. Unmatched junction bases numbered 5, after V lost 7 bases and J lost 3 bases. Germline CDR1 MNHNY, CDR2 SVGAGI (reference sequence).

The chain has TRBV19 and TRBJ2-3; TRBD1 or TRBD2 may be the D gene (7 bases each). The CDR3 is 13 residues long. Trimming removed 8 bases from V and 4 bases from J, with 13 bases in between. Germline V gives CDR1 LNHDA, CDR2 SQIVND (reference sequence). CDR3 DNA: TGTGCCAGTCGGCCAGGGGGGGCAGATACGCAGTATTTT. Its translation: CASRPGGADTQYF.

The chain links TRBV7-3 to TRBJ2-4; D perhaps matches TRBD2 (6 bases). This CDR3 has 18 residues. Germline CDR1 SGHTA, CDR2 FQGTGA. Trimming shortened V by 4 bases and J by 3 bases, and 22 bases separated the two germline ends. CDR3 DNA sequence: TGTGCCAGCAGCTCCCTAGGCTCGGGGGTGGGCGGCAAAAACATTCAGTACTTC. Its translation is CASSSLGSGVGGKNIQYF.